Shown below are 25 T cell receptor beta chains from a single sample sequenced in a study of tumor-infiltrating lymphocytes in primary liver carcinoma. Unsorted bulk tissue, roughly 20-33 mg of it, served as the source for co-extraction of RNA and DNA. From around 520 ng of total RNA, TCR beta-specific cDNA was reverse-transcribed using a constant-region primer. Library construction for TCR beta comprised three nested multiplex PCR rounds performed with slightly modified ARM-PCR. TRBV1-TRBV30 forward and Cbeta reverse primers drove the first two roughly 9-cycle rounds. MiXCR, run by TCRdb on the multiplex PCR reads, gives a single entry per CDR3 protein. Of around 99,000 distinct CDR3 sequences in the sample, less than 75% are singletons; the top ten hold roughly 27%. Material: tumor-adjacent normal liver tissue. These TCRs come from a man aged 35 to 55 with primary liver carcinoma and hepatitis B virus infection.

A note on this clonotype: A much larger clone is a single base away; this may be a read error. The V gene is TRBV14, the J gene TRBJ2-7; tentatively, D is TRBD2 (5 bases). The CDR3 runs 14 residues. Germline V gene sequence: CDR1 SGHDN, CDR2 FVKESK. V lost 5 bases, J lost 10 bases, and 21 bases lay in between. This chain's CDR3 is CASSLLSDSDIQYF. CDR3 nucleotide sequence: TGTGCCAGCAGCTTATTATCCGATAGCGACATACAGTACTTC. The whole variable domain, remainder taken from reference TRBV14 and TRBJ2-7, is EAGVTQFPSHSVIEKGQTVTLRCDPISGHDNLYWYRRVMGKEIKFLLHFVKESKQDESGMPNNRFLAERTGGTYSTLKVQPAELEDSGVYFCASSLLSDSDIQYFGPGTRLTVT.

Concerning this clonotype: Possible read error: a much larger clone is one base away. The rearrangement joins TRBV7-4 to TRBJ2-7, with no clear D. Per the germline V gene, CDR1 is SGHVT and CDR2 is SQSDAQ. The length of the CDR3 is 13 residues. CDR3 in amino acids: CTSSFKSDYEQYF. Written as DNA, the CDR3 is TGTACCAGCAGCTTCAAATCTGACTACGAGCAGTACTTC.

Comments on this clonotype: As the CDR3 is not closed by the conserved phenylalanine or tryptophan, this likely results from a read error. The chain combines TRBV11-2 with TRBJ2-2; D possibly corresponds to TRBD1 (6 bases). V lost 7 bases and J 10 bases, leaving 19 bases between the germline ends. There are 14 residues in the CDR3. Germline lookup yields CDR1 SGHAT and CDR2 FQNNGV. DNA of the CDR3: TGTGCCAGCAACTTGCACAGGGAATCAGTGGAGCTGTTTCTT. It encodes CASNLHRESVELFL.

Details on this clonotype: One base away lies a much larger clone, so this may be a sequencing read error. V usage is TRBV29-1 and J usage is TRBJ2-7; D is undetermined. CDR3 length: 13 amino acids. Looked up from germline, CDR1 is SQVTM and CDR2 is ANQGSEA. V was pared by 5 bases and J by 3 bases, with 14 bases between. The CDR3 DNA follows: TGCAGCGTTACAAGCTCAGTGGGCTACGAGCAGTACTTC. It encodes CSVTSSVGYEQYF.

On this clonotype: A junction end diverges from the germline sequence, so it may reflect a read error. The rearrangement links TRBV11-2 to TRBJ2-5; D could derive from TRBD1 or TRBD2 (6 bases each). This CDR3 comprises 14 residues. Germline-derived CDR1 and CDR2 are SGHAT and FQNNGV. CDR3 coding DNA: TGTGCCAGCAGCCCGGCCGGGGGCCAAGAGACCCTGTACTTC. It translates to CASSPAGGQETLYF.

Concerning this clonotype: The junction shows a germline mismatch at one end, possibly a read error. The chain couples TRBV12-5 to TRBJ2-2; perhaps TRBD2 as D (7 bases). Germline CDR1 and CDR2: LGHNT and FRNRAP. The CDR3 runs to 16 residues. The chain's CDR3 is CASGPPGATNTGGLFF. CDR3 in DNA: TGTGCTAGTGGTCCTCCAGGGGCCACGAACACGGGGGGGCTGTTTTTT.

The rearrangement uses TRBV28 and TRBJ2-7; no clear D. Per germline, CDR1 MDHEN and CDR2 SYDVKM. Trimming stripped 8 bases from V and 3 bases from J, with 8 bases between. This CDR3 spans 11 amino acids. Here the CDR3 reads CASGDNYEQYF. In DNA form, the CDR3 reads TGTGCCAGCGGAGATAACTACGAGCAGTACTTC. Using reference TRBV28 and TRBJ2-7 for the parts outside the CDR3, the full variable domain is DVKVTQSSRYLVKRTGEKVFLECVQDMDHENMFWYRQDPGLGLRLIYFSYDVKMKEKGDIPEGYSVSREKKERFSLILESASTNQTSMYLCASGDNYEQYFGPGTRLTVT.

Comments on this clonotype: Germline is not matched at one junction end, which may reflect a read error. The rearrangement joins TRBV11-2 to TRBJ2-7; D perhaps matches TRBD2 (6 bases). Germline-derived CDR1 and CDR2 are SGHAT and FQNNGV. The CDR3 contains 15 residues. The CDR3 spells CTSSLGPTRDHEQYF. The CDR3, as DNA: TGTACCAGCAGCTTAGGACCGACTAGGGACCACGAGCAGTACTTC.

As regards this clonotype: A much bigger clone sits one base away, suggesting this may be a read error. This chain connects TRBV6-1 to TRBJ1-1; D is unclear. The germline V gene has CDR1 MNHNS and CDR2 SASEGT. The CDR3 runs to 13 residues. The CDR3 spells CVSSERVNTEAFF. CDR3 coding DNA: TGTGTCAGCAGTGAACGGGTGAACACTGAAGCTTTCTTT.

Worth noting for this clonotype: Because the CDR3 is missing its conserved closing phenylalanine or tryptophan, this is likely a read error. This chain links TRBV4-1 with TRBJ2-2; 7 positions match TRBD2. Germline assignment: CDR1 MGHRA and CDR2 YSYEKL. CDR3 length: 13 residues. The CDR3 nucleotides read TGCGCCAGCAGCCAAGGGCAAGGCGGGGGGCTGTTTTAT. Encoded protein: CASSQGQGGGLFY.

This clonotype occurred once. One end of the junction does not line up with germline, which may come from a read error. The chain has TRBV11-2 and TRBJ2-1, with D unclear. There are 14 residues in the CDR3. Germline assignment: CDR1 SGHAT and CDR2 FQNNGV. CDR3 in DNA: TGTGCGAGCAGCCCCCGGACCTACCCCAATGAGCAGTCCTTC. This gives the protein CASSPRTYPNEQSF.

The chain combines TRBV6-2 or TRBV6-3 with TRBJ2-5, with 8 positions matching TRBD2. Trimming cost V 5 bases and J 5 bases; bases outside gene matches: 7. This CDR3 spans 14 amino acids. Looked up from germline, CDR1 is MNHEY and CDR2 is SVGEGT. The CDR3 spells CASSRGTRIETQYF. The CDR3 DNA reads TGTGCCAGCAGTCGTGGGACTAGAATCGAGACCCAGTACTTC.

This clonotype has only a few counts. The chain is built from TRBV7-9 and TRBJ2-7; TRBD1 agrees at 9 bases. The CDR3 is made up of 15 amino acids. Germline V gene lookup returns CDR1 SEHNR and CDR2 FQNEAQ (reference sequence). J gave up 3 bases and V 5 bases, and 8 bases lay outside the gene matches. CDR3 in DNA: TGTGCCAGCAGCCGTCGGGGACAGGGAAACTACGAGCAGTACTTC. Translating it yields CASSRRGQGNYEQYF. Complete variable domain (other parts from reference TRBV7-9 and TRBJ2-7): DTGVSQNPRHKITKRGQNVTFRCDPISEHNRLYWYRQTLGQGPEFLTYFQNEAQLEKSRLLSDRFSAERPKGSFSTLEIQRTEQGDSAMYLCASSRRGQGNYEQYFGPGTRLTVT.

Concerning this clonotype itself: No conserved phenylalanine or tryptophan ends this CDR3, so it is likely a read error. It is unclear where the CDR3 begins or ends on the DNA, so no DNA is shown, and the CDR3 is as TCRdb lists it. The rearrangement joins TRBV6-5 to TRBJ1-1; TRBD1 reflects the table's D call only, with no check against the DNA. The CDR3 comprises 15 residues, both ends counted. CDR1 and CDR2 (germline): MNHEY, SVGAGI. CDR3 in amino acids: CASFYARDRAPKAFI.

This clonotype was seen many times. This chain joins TRBV5-4 and TRBJ2-4; 9 nucleotides align to TRBD1. CDR1 and CDR2 from the germline V gene are SGHNT and YYREEE (reference sequence). J was trimmed by 8 bases and V by 3 bases; bases with no gene match: 6. This CDR3 spans 14 amino acids. The CDR3 DNA sequence: TGTGCCAGCAGCTCGGGACAGGGCCAATACATTCAGTACTTC. Its protein is CASSSGQGQYIQYF. Together with reference TRBV5-4 and TRBJ2-4, the CDR3 gives the full variable domain: ETGVTQSPTHLIKTRGQQVTLRCSSQSGHNTVSWYQQALGQGPQFIFQYYREEENGRGNFPPRFSGLQFPNYSSELNVNALELDDSALYLCASSSGQGQYIQYFGAGTRLSVL.

About this clonotype itself: At one end, the junction sequence differs from germline, possibly due to a read error. J is TRBJ2-7 and V is TRBV6-5; TRBD2 agrees at 7 bases. The CDR3 has 13 amino acids. CDR1 is MNHEY, CDR2 SVGAGI, per germline. CDR3 in amino acids: CASSQCGSYELYF. In DNA, the CDR3 is TGTGCCAGCAGCCAATGCGGGAGCTACGAGCTGTACTTC.

Many counts were recorded for this clonotype. The V gene is TRBV1, the J gene TRBJ2-7. TRBV1 is marked as a pseudogene. This CDR3 has 13 residues. The CDR3 region is CTSSQDRGYEQYF. The CDR3 DNA reads as TGCACCAGCAGCCAAGATAGAGGATACGAGCAGTACTTC.

The table lists this clonotype with many counts. The chain's CDR3 is CASSISGQETQYF. The CDR3 DNA is TGTGCCAGCTCCATCAGCGGACAAGAGACCCAGTACTTC. This chain connects TRBV6-1 to TRBJ2-5; D is possibly TRBD2 (5 bases). Germline loops: CDR1 MNHNS, CDR2 SASEGT. The CDR3 has 13 amino acids. V lost 8 bases and J lost 2, with 12 bases in between.

Comments on this clonotype: A much larger clone lies one base from this, so it may be a read error. This sequence joins TRBV12-3 or TRBV12-4 and TRBJ2-3; D might be TRBD2 (6 bases). The ends were cut back, 6 bases at V and 0 bases at J, with 13 bases in the middle. This CDR3 is built from 15 residues. CDR3 bases: TGTGCCAGCAGCCTTACTAGCCCAAGCACAGATACGCAGTATTTT. As protein: CASSLTSPSTDTQYF.

By share of the sample, this clonotype is medium-sized. This chain connects TRBV6-2 or TRBV6-3 to TRBJ2-3; a possible D gene is TRBD2 (5 bases). Germline V gives CDR1 MNHEY, CDR2 SVGEGT. V shed 2 bases and J shed 3 bases, with 9 bases lying between them. The CDR3 consists of 14 residues. CDR3 in amino acids: CASSYRDETDTQYF. DNA for the CDR3: TGTGCCAGCAGTTACCGGGATGAAACAGATACGCAGTATTTT.

As concerns this clonotype: A much larger clonotype is one base distant, so this may be a read error. The rearrangement links TRBV10-2 to TRBJ2-1; TRBD2 matches 8 bases. V was pared by 6 bases and J by 8 bases, with 9 bases of the junction left unmatched. Germline values: CDR1 WSHSY, CDR2 SAAADI. The CDR3 length is 14 residues. The DNA of the CDR3 is TGCGCCAGCAGCCTGGAACTAGCGGACTATGAGCAGTTCTTC. Translation: CASSLELADYEQFF.

As concerns this clonotype: Just one base apart from a much larger clone, this may be a read error. This chain connects TRBV5-4 to TRBJ2-1; D could derive from TRBD1 or TRBD2 (5 bases each). CDR3 length equals 15 residues. In germline, CDR1 is SGHNT, CDR2 YYREEE (reference sequence). The CDR3 DNA sequence: TGTGCCAGCAGCTCGTCCGGGACCCACAACAATGAGCAGTCCTTC. It codes for CASSSSGTHNNEQSF.

The J gene is TRBJ1-1, the V gene TRBV4-2, with TRBD1 matching 8 bases. This CDR3 region has 17 residues. The trim removed 0 bases at V and 5 bases at J, leaving 11 bases unmatched. The germline V gene encodes CDR1 LGHNA and CDR2 YNFKEQ. CDR3 coding DNA: TGTGCCAGCAGCCAAGAGTACGGACAGGGTTTTTGGACTGAAGCTTTCTTT. Translation: CASSQEYGQGFWTEAFF.

Worth noting for this clonotype: At one end the junction does not follow the germline gene, possibly because of a read error. The chain links TRBV6-5 to TRBJ2-1, with D tentatively TRBD2 (5 bases). The CDR3 has 14 amino acids. Germline CDR1 is MNHEY and CDR2 is SVGAGI. CDR3 region: CASSSLVSYNEQFF. Here the CDR3 DNA reads TGTGCCAGCAGTTCACTAGTCTCCTACAATGAGCAGTTTTTC.

Comment on this clonotype: One end of the junction does not line up with germline, which may come from a read error. CDR3 sequence: CASSFGTGATTNGKLFF. Written as DNA, the CDR3 is TGTGCCAGCAGTTTTGGGACAGGGGCGACAACCAATGGAAAACTGTTTTTT. The chain is built from TRBV6-6 and TRBJ1-4, with TRBD1 identical over 10 bases. The CDR3 sequence is 17 residues long. Germline-derived CDR1 and CDR2 are MNHNY and SVGAGI (reference sequence).